This TCR beta chain was sequenced in a study of T cell responses to AZD1222 COVID-19 vaccine listed by TCRdb under 2021. For the wider study: TCR sequencing covered 233 trial participants: 200 to 210 given two doses of AZD1222 and 26 given two doses of MenACWY control vaccine. Trial participants were enrolled by age into subgroups of 18-55, 56-69 and 70-plus years, and roughly 150, 30 and 60 TCR-sequenced participants, respectively, were included in these subgroups. Beyond this particular receptor, the publication reports: Because no day 14 peak-response samples were available, repertoires were characterized only after the peak T cell response. The whole spike protein was spanned by vaccine-associated CD4 TCRs, and dominant responses were seen in regions 160-218 and 743-854. Spike-specific TCR breadth and depth rose significantly after two AZD1222 doses compared with day 0 and with MenACWY recipients. Conclusions about previously exposed vaccinees were limited because only six AZD1222 recipients were SARS-CoV-2 seropositive at baseline. Reportedly, close to half of the unique spike-specific TCRs recognized epitopes lying outside the regions that are mutated in the B.1.351 and B.1.1.7 variants. In the small 56-69-year group, the increase in depth fell short of significance, most likely because of low power. Participants were mostly white British and included more females than males, and it was suggested by the authors that clonal diversity may have been underestimated.

Points on this clone: Its antigen specificity is not known. No base-level quality is on record; no much larger clone is a single base apart.

This sample's time point label indicates: about 28 days (+/-7) after the second vaccine dose. AZD1222 recipients whose second dose came at about 4 weeks and those whose second dose came at about 12 weeks were combined into one group, since spike-specific TCR depth and breadth did not differ between the two schedules. Vaccinee samples came from UK trials COV001 and COV002, including a single-blind randomized controlled phase 2/3 trial of AZD1222 (ChAdOx1 nCoV-19) in healthy adults. Trial participant PBMC samples were collected at day 0 and day 28 after the second dose for TCRbeta chain sequencing. Its CDR3 holds 11 amino acids, cysteine through phenylalanine. CDR3 DNA is the only sequence kept; it has 33 bases, read in frame from the first base. Relative to germline, V is 3 bases shorter and J is 6 bases shorter, with 8 bases between their ends. From the germline V gene (reference sequence), CDR1 is GTSNPN and CDR2 is SVGIG.

The CDR3 regions of human TCRbeta chains were analyzed by immunosequencing. Per the source publication's procedure: Repertoire TCRs were matched against a reference library of SARS-CoV-2-specific TCRs generated with the MIRA antigen-specificity platform. Breadth was defined as the fraction of unique TCRs that were SARS-CoV-2-associated, and depth was defined as the fraction of total T cells that were SARS-CoV-2-associated. Using the MIRA data, every spike-specific TCR was mapped to the spike region that the TCR reacted to and assigned to either a CD4 or a CD8 class. Log10-transformed breadth and depth values were compared by one-way ANOVA with Sidak's multiple comparisons tests. The source is immuneACCESS, and TCRdb retained only in-frame sequences with V and J called. Part of the clones is not carried over; for the studies checked, unresolved V genes explain less than half of this, and the remainder is unexplained. V and J calls and clone size are copied from that table; D and trimming were computed from the DNA. The sample table contains approximately 150,000 clones; only one count was recorded for roughly nine tenths of them. Together, the top ten hold 3.8% of the sample.

This chain is built from TRBV30 and TRBJ1-1; no D segment can be confidently identified. This clonotype was sampled from an adult who received the AZD1222 COVID-19 vaccine. The sample was peripheral blood, taken 28 days after the second AZD1222 dose. The sequenced DNA is TGTGCCTGGAGCGCCCAGTCTGAAGCTTTCTTT. This gives the protein CAWSAQSEAFF.